This T cell receptor (beta chain) was observed in a study of blood T cell repertoires in COVID-19. Looking at the study overall: Spain, Italy and the United States supplied samples that represented acute and convalescent COVID-19. T cells, B-cell-depleted T cells, or PBMCs supplied cDNA or gDNA.

In assigning cohorts, the study relied on participant-reported clinical history. V was shortened by 1 base and J by 0 bases, with 8 bases between the two germline ends. CDR3 length equals 15 residues. Per the germline V gene, CDR1 is SGHRS and CDR2 is YFSETQ. As to this clone: In the same sample, other DNA sequences code for this CDR3.

Generated by immunoSEQ multiplex PCR, the TCRdb table keeps only in-frame clones and is missing some. The repertoire includes some 150,000 clones, around 83% of them detected once, and 13% to 15% sits in the top ten. The chain couples TRBV5-1 to TRBJ1-3; the D gene is possibly TRBD1 (5 bases). Sequenced input: PBMCs or T cells enriched from blood (not recorded which). This TCR was recovered from a man aged 50 to 60 who had recovered from COVID-19. CDR3 protein: CASSLQGLSGNTIYF. CDR3 DNA: TGCGCCAGCAGCTTGCAGGGCCTCTCTGGAAACACCATATATTTT. Looking up the rest from reference TRBV5-1 and TRBJ1-3 gives the full variable domain: KAGVTQTPRYLIKTRGQQVTLSCSPISGHRSVSWYQQTPGQGLQFLFEYFSETQRNKGNFPGRFSGRQFSNSRSEMNVSTLELGDSALYLCASSLQGLSGNTIYFGEGSWLTVV.